Shown below are 11 T cell receptor beta chains from a single sample sequenced in a study of T cell responses to AZD1222 COVID-19 vaccine (dated by TCRdb to the early 2020s). Reading the label with the study, this specimen's time point is: baseline before first vaccination. The method behind the library was the immunoSEQ multiplex PCR assay. This immuneACCESS table, as held by TCRdb, lists in-frame sequences with V and J called but not all clones. Of the missing ones, under half trace to an unresolved V gene in checked studies; the others have no known cause. A total of about 140,000 clones appear in this sample, roughly 90% of them only once. The top ten hold more than 5.5% of the sample. This specimen was peripheral blood, taken on day 0 of AZD1222 vaccination. These receptors originate from an adult in good health.

This clone has a handful of counts. The genes are TRBV28 and TRBJ1-6; 10 bases agree with TRBD1. V lost 5 bases to trimming and J lost 6 bases; unmatched junction nucleotides: 16. Germline V CDR1 and CDR2: MDHEN, SYDVKM. This CDR3 has 19 residues. The DNA of the CDR3 is TGTGCCAGCAGTACAGCGGGACAGGGGTTCATGGGGTTTAATTCACCCCTCCACTTT. Translating it yields CASSTAGQGFMGFNSPLHF.

The chain employs TRBV6-5 and TRBJ1-1; 10 bases match TRBD1. CDR1 MNHEY and CDR2 SVGAGI come from the germline V gene. CDR3 size: 15 residues. The ends lost 0 bases at V and 6 bases at J; junction bases unmatched: 4. The CDR3 DNA follows: TGTGCCAGCAGTTACTCGACAGGGGGCGCATCTGAAGCTTTCTTT. This codes for CASSYSTGGASEAFF.

V gene TRBV7-2 combines with J gene TRBJ2-7; perhaps TRBD2 as D (6 bases). The V and J ends lost 4 bases and 1 base respectively, with 17 bases between them. Germline CDR1 and CDR2: SGHTA and FQGNSA. The CDR3 spans 16 residues. As DNA, the CDR3 is TGTGCCAGCAGCTCAGGGACTCCACGGGCATCCTACGAGCAGTACTTC. Protein sequence: CASSSGTPRASYEQYF.

This chain uses TRBV7-9 with TRBJ2-6; 7 positions match TRBD1. Trimming removed 5 bases from V and 2 bases from J; junction bases left unmatched: 3. This CDR3 is built from 15 residues. Germline V gene sequence: CDR1 SEHNR, CDR2 FQNEAQ (reference sequence). CDR3 loop: CASSPDRAGANVLTF. CDR3 nucleotides: TGTGCCAGCAGCCCCGACAGGGCTGGGGCCAACGTCCTGACTTTC.

Note on this clone: The identical CDR3 is also encoded by other nucleotide sequences in the sample. The chain carries TRBV19 and TRBJ1-3, with TRBD1 matching 7 bases. CDR1 LNHDA and CDR2 SQIVND come from the germline V gene (reference sequence). V was pared by 2 bases and J by 4 bases, with 2 bases of the junction left unmatched. The CDR3 is 14 residues long. As DNA, the CDR3 is TGTGCCAGTAGTATAACAGGGGCCGGAAACACCATATATTTT. Translation: CASSITGAGNTIYF. Filled out from reference TRBV19 and TRBJ1-3, the complete variable domain reads DGGITQSPKYLFRKEGQNVTLSCEQNLNHDAMYWYRQDPGQGLRLIYYSQIVNDFQKGDIAEGYSVSREKKESFPLTVTSAQKNPTAFYLCASSITGAGNTIYFGEGSWLTVV.

This chain links TRBV6-5 with TRBJ2-4; the match to TRBD2 covers 7 bases. Germline V gene lookup returns CDR1 MNHEY and CDR2 SVGAGI. The CDR3 runs to 16 residues. With V trimmed by 2 bases and J by 0 bases, 4 bases remained unmatched. The CDR3 sequence: CASSYGLAVAKNIQYF. The CDR3 nucleotides are TGTGCCAGCAGTTACGGGCTAGCGGTAGCCAAAAACATTCAGTACTTC.

The rearrangement joins TRBV7-9 to TRBJ2-7; the D gene is possibly TRBD1 (5 bases). V lost 5 bases to trimming and J lost 12 bases, with 17 bases between them. The CDR3 covers 12 residues. CDR1 is SEHNR and CDR2 is FQNEAQ in the germline V gene (reference sequence). CDR3 sequence: CASSHDVGVGYF. DNA for the CDR3: TGTGCCAGCAGCCATGATGTAGGGGTCGGGTACTTC. Using reference TRBV7-9 and TRBJ2-7 for the parts outside the CDR3, the full variable domain is DTGVSQNPRHKITKRGQNVTFRCDPISEHNRLYWYRQTLGQGPEFLTYFQNEAQLEKSRLLSDRFSAERPKGSFSTLEIQRTEQGDSAMYLCASSHDVGVGYFGPGTRLTVT.

Only one count was recorded for this clone. The chain couples TRBV6-5 to TRBJ2-7, with a possible D match to TRBD2 (5 bases). Trimming took 5 bases from V and 6 from J, leaving 17 bases between them. Germline V gene data show CDR1 as MNHEY and CDR2 as SVGAGI. The CDR3 consists of 14 residues. CDR3 sequence: CASSTLRVEGEQYF. The CDR3, as DNA: TGTGCCAGCAGTACCCTAAGGGTCGAGGGCGAGCAGTACTTC.

CDR3: CASSRQQTESNEKLFF. The CDR3 bases are TGTGCCAGCTCAAGACAACAAACAGAGTCTAATGAAAAACTGTTTTTT. V is TRBV18 and J is TRBJ1-4; D is unresolved. Germline V gene data show CDR1 as KGHSH and CDR2 as LQKENI. CDR3 length: 16 amino acids. Trimming cost V 5 bases and J 3 bases, with 16 bases left between them.

The chain has TRBV5-1 and TRBJ2-1; no reliable D call. Germline assignment: CDR1 SGHRS and CDR2 YFSETQ. The V and J ends lost 0 bases and 5 bases respectively, with 12 bases between them. The CDR3 loop spans 15 amino acids. The CDR3 region has the DNA TGCGCCAGCAGCTTGGGCCTTCCCCTTGACAATGAGCAGTTCTTC. Protein product: CASSLGLPLDNEQFF.

This chain connects TRBV2 to TRBJ1-5, with D uncertain. The germline CDR1 and CDR2 sequences are SNHLY and FYNNEI. The V end was cut by 6 bases, the J end by 7 bases, with 13 bases between. The CDR3 runs to 13 residues. The CDR3 bases are TGTGCCAGCAGGTGGGCCTTGGCCCAGCCCCAGCATTTT. Protein sequence: CASRWALAQPQHF. The full variable domain, rest sourced from reference TRBV2 and TRBJ1-5, is EPEVTQTPSHQVTQMGQEVILRCVPISNHLYFYWYRQILGQKVEFLVSFYNNEISEKSEIFDDQFSVERPDGSNFTLKIRSTKLEDSAMYFCASRWALAQPQHFGDGTRLSIL.